The 13 T cell receptor beta chains below were found in one sample sequenced in a study of CD4+ T cells in melanoma. Clones were sequenced by immunoSEQ multiplex PCR, and TCRdb holds only the in-frame ones, with some missing. The sample holds more than 20,000 clones, around 80% seen once. The receptors here all came from a human donor with melanoma.

This clone is a singleton in its sample. This CDR3 is CASSWTGGFQPQHF. In DNA form, the CDR3 reads TGTGCCAGCAGTTGGACAGGGGGGTTCCAGCCCCAGCATTTT. The genes are TRBV6-6 and TRBJ1-5; 10 positions match TRBD1. V gave up 4 bases and J gave up 7 bases; unmatched junction bases: 4. This CDR3 comprises 14 residues. Germline-derived CDR1 and CDR2 are MNHNY and SVGAGI (reference sequence).

V usage is TRBV9 and J usage is TRBJ1-3; maybe TRBD1 (6 bases). The germline V gene encodes CDR1 SGDLS and CDR2 YYNGEE. The V gene lost 3 bases and the J gene lost 5 bases, with 9 bases spanning the gap. This CDR3 has 13 residues. Here the CDR3 DNA reads TGTGCCAGCAGCGACAGGGATAGAAACACCATATATTTT. It is translated as CASSDRDRNTIYF.

In this sample, this clone turned up once. The rearrangement uses TRBV15 and TRBJ2-2; D not resolved. The ends were cut back, 5 bases at V and 0 bases at J, with 13 bases in the middle. The length of the CDR3 is 16 residues. Looked up from germline, CDR1 is LNHNV and CDR2 is YYDKDF (reference sequence). The CDR3 reads CATSVQGLSNTGELFF. For the CDR3, the DNA is TGTGCCACCAGCGTCCAAGGCCTATCGAACACCGGGGAGCTGTTTTTT.

The chain joins TRBV6-5 to TRBJ1-1; D is undetermined. The CDR3 loop spans 13 amino acids. Per germline, CDR1 MNHEY and CDR2 SVGAGI. Trimming removed 6 bases at V and 1 base at J, with 9 bases between. The CDR3 coding sequence is TGTGCCAGCAGCCTGTTCCGGAACACTGAAGCTTTCTTT. This codes for CASSLFRNTEAFF.

This chain links TRBV11-2 with TRBJ1-2, with TRBD1 as a possible D gene (6 bases). V lost 5 bases and J 3 bases, leaving 13 bases between the germline ends. CDR1 and CDR2 from the germline V gene are SGHAT and FQNNGV. The CDR3 is 14 residues long. The CDR3 sequence: CASSRQDRDYGYTF. CDR3 coding DNA: TGTGCCAGCAGCCGACAGGACAGAGACTATGGCTACACCTTC.

The CDR3 DNA sequence: TGCGCCAGCAGCCGTACCGGGTCCCTAAACTATGGCTACACCTTC. Its translation is CASSRTGSLNYGYTF. The chain couples TRBV4-1 to TRBJ1-2; D not resolved. Per the germline V gene, CDR1 is MGHRA and CDR2 is YSYEKL. This CDR3 region has 15 residues. V dropped 4 bases and J dropped 2 bases, with 14 bases sitting between them.

This rearrangement joins TRBV15 to TRBJ1-1, with 7 bases fitting TRBD1. The V segment lost 8 bases and the J segment 4 bases; nucleotides outside the gene matches: 10. The CDR3 covers 14 residues. Germline V CDR1 and CDR2: LNHNV, YYDKDF (reference sequence). The CDR3 DNA reads as TGTGCCACCCAACCGGACAGGCTGGGCACTGAAGCTTTCTTT. It translates to CATQPDRLGTEAFF.

This clone occurred a few times. The chain joins TRBV4-2 to TRBJ1-4; D uncertain. The V end was cut by 4 bases, the J end by 6 bases, with 12 bases between. The germline gives CDR1 LGHNA, CDR2 YNFKEQ. CDR3 size: 14 residues. For the CDR3, the DNA is TGTGCCAGCAGCCCCCCCCCGGATCATGAAAAACTGTTTTTT. Translating it yields CASSPPPDHEKLFF.

This clone showed up just a few times. The chain couples TRBV6-5 to TRBJ1-1; 11 positions agree with TRBD1. This CDR3 has 14 amino acids. After removal of 5 bases from V and 5 bases from J, the junction contained 4 bases not matched to a gene. Germline values: CDR1 MNHEY, CDR2 SVGAGI. CDR3 nucleotide sequence: TGTGCCAGCAGTGGACAGGGGGCGCGGACTGAAGCTTTCTTT. Encoded protein: CASSGQGARTEAFF.

The J gene is TRBJ2-5, the V gene TRBV9; D tentatively fits TRBD1 or TRBD2 (7 bases each). Trimming took 1 base from V and 5 from J, leaving 21 bases between them. The CDR3 extends over 17 amino acids. Looked up from germline, CDR1 is SGDLS and CDR2 is YYNGEE. The CDR3 nucleotides are TGTGCCAGCAGCGTATTTGGGAGGGGGCGGGAAGGGGAGACCCAGTACTTC. The encoded protein is CASSVFGRGREGETQYF.

The chain uses TRBV9 and TRBJ2-7; D not certain. CDR1 and CDR2 (germline): SGDLS, YYNGEE. The CDR3 has 14 amino acids. V was shortened by 1 base and J by 2 bases, with 10 bases between the two germline ends. The CDR3 coding sequence is TGTGCCAGCAGCGTATCCCCACAAACCTACGAGCAGTACTTC. Its protein is CASSVSPQTYEQYF.

The chain has TRBV11-3 and TRBJ2-2; no reliable D call. Trimming left V 2 bases short and J 6 bases short, with 10 bases between. Germline CDR1 and CDR2: SGHNT and YENEEA. The CDR3 spans 14 residues. Written as DNA, the CDR3 is TGTGCCAGCAGCTTAACCCCGCAGGCCGGGGAGCTGTTTTTT. Translation: CASSLTPQAGELFF.

This sequence joins TRBV6-5 and TRBJ2-1, with 10 bases aligning to TRBD2. This CDR3 has 15 amino acids. Per the germline V gene, CDR1 is MNHEY and CDR2 is SVGAGI. J gave up 1 base and V 5 bases, and 2 bases lay outside the gene matches. CDR3 DNA: TGTGCCAGCAGTCGTAGCGGGGGGTCCTACAATGAGCAGTTCTTC. Its translation is CASSRSGGSYNEQFF.